This TCR beta chain derives from a study of OX40 agonist ivuxolimab in advanced cancers. Across the whole study: Of mixed ages from about 23 to 85 and averaging approximately 60 years, the group was about 80% male.

The CDR3 contains 15 residues. Germline CDR1 and CDR2: SQVTM and ANQGSEA. The V segment lost 4 bases and the J segment 2 bases; nucleotides outside the gene matches: 4. Study-level points and caveats: Among the lowest peripheral clonal expansion occurred in 0.1-3.0 mg/kg partial responders.

For this clone: Its antigen is currently unknown.

Libraries were prepared by immunoSEQ multiplex PCR; TCRdb keeps only in-frame clonotypes and omits some of them. The sample lists some 130,000 clones; 75% to 90% were seen once. Autoimmune disease history or systemic immunosuppression barred patients. Patients had blood sampled at baseline and again on cycle 4 day 1 and cycle 7 day 1. Sequencing used CD4+ or CD8+ T cells sorted from blood, obtained in a trial of the OX40 agonist ivuxolimab. This clonotype was obtained from an adult with an advanced solid tumor such as melanoma, head and neck, liver or kidney cancer. The chain couples TRBV29-1 to TRBJ2-3; 12 bases match TRBD2. CDR3 bases: TGCAGCGTTGTACTAGCGGGGGGAGCCACAGATACGCAGTATTTT. Amino acids: CSVVLAGGATDTQYF.